This T cell receptor beta chain was captured in a study of CD4 T cells in relation to SARS-CoV-2 and coronaviruses. Background on the study: PBMCs were cultured with antigen for 10 days before TCR beta sequencing. The negative reference was HIV-1 Nef peptide pool or peptide-free culture. Findings of the study overall: The cross-reactivity analysis covered only spike protein, not other viral proteins.

For this clone: Its antigen is currently unknown.

Some clones are missing from TCRdb's copy, which holds only in-frame ones; the method was immunoSEQ multiplex PCR. The sample has tens of thousands of clones, more than 65% seen once. The CDR3 contains 18 residues. Germline values: CDR1 SGHVS, CDR2 FNYEAQ. V lost 2 bases to trimming and J lost 2 bases, with 19 bases between them. The unexposed donors gave CD4+ T cells in about 2011-2019, prior to COVID-19. The cells were cultured for about ten days before CD4+ T cells were isolated. Unexposed-donor CD4+ T cells were probed with SARS-CoV-2 S/N and four cold-coronavirus spikes, cells permitting. The chain couples TRBV7-6 to TRBJ1-3; D gene unclear. Sequencing was performed on CD4+ T cells from PBMCs, cultured in vitro. This receptor was taken from a human donor in good health. The CDR3 sequence is CASSLYGTGSGAGNTIYF. The CDR3 coding sequence is TGTGCCAGCAGCTTATATGGTACGGGGTCAGGAGCTGGAAACACCATATATTTT.